These 11 T cell receptor beta chains originate from one sample sequenced in a study of beta chain features in type 1 diabetes. Every isolated RNA sample was fully reverse transcribed, so sequencing captured expressed TCRB transcripts. Method: immunoSEQ multiplex PCR; TCRdb's copy keeps in-frame clones and lacks some. The top ten clones hold approximately 0.035% of a sample with 200,000 to 250,000 clones, more than 9% of them seen once. The sample taken for sequencing was naive CD4+ T cells from blood. The receptors stem from a woman in her late teens or twenties in good health.

This chain links TRBV14 with TRBJ2-7; D possibly corresponds to TRBD1 (5 bases). The CDR3 is 14 residues long. Germline CDR1 SGHDN, CDR2 FVKESK. Trimming took 4 bases from V and 3 from J, leaving 13 bases between them. The CDR3 DNA reads TGTGCCAGCAGCCGGGGCCTTCCTATCTACGAGCAGTACTTC. Translation gives CASSRGLPIYEQYF.

On this clone itself: The same CDR3 also results from other DNA sequences found in this sample. V and J are TRBV5-4 and TRBJ2-7; 13 nucleotides agree with TRBD2. From germline, CDR1 is SGHNT and CDR2 YYREEE (reference sequence). The CDR3 contains 15 residues. The ends lost 4 bases at V and 1 base at J; junction bases unmatched: 2. CDR3 loop: CASSPGLAGSYEQYF. CDR3 DNA sequence: TGTGCCAGCAGCCCGGGACTAGCGGGGTCCTACGAGCAGTACTTC.

In its sample, this clone was seen a few times. The CDR3 loop is CASSSLELADTDTQYF. The CDR3 DNA follows: TGTGCCAGCAGCTCCCTGGAACTAGCGGACACAGATACGCAGTATTTT. The chain employs TRBV5-4 and TRBJ2-3; 8 bases are a match to TRBD2. The CDR3 runs to 16 residues. CDR1 and CDR2 (germline): SGHNT, YYREEE (reference sequence). V was clipped by 3 bases and J by 2 bases; unmatched bases: 8. Using reference TRBV5-4 and TRBJ2-3 for the parts outside the CDR3, the full variable domain is ETGVTQSPTHLIKTRGQQVTLRCSSQSGHNTVSWYQQALGQGPQFIFQYYREEENGRGNFPPRFSGLQFPNYSSELNVNALELDDSALYLCASSSLELADTDTQYFGPGTRLTVL.

There are a few counts of this clone. The rearrangement uses TRBV6-1 and TRBJ1-2, with D tentatively TRBD1 (5 bases). The CDR3 length is 13 residues. Trimming took off 7 bases at V and 4 bases at J, with 13 bases between the two ends. Germline V gene sequence: CDR1 MNHNS, CDR2 SASEGT. The CDR3 DNA reads as TGTGCCAGCATTCCCGACAGAACCTATGGCTACACCTTC. Translated, it gives CASIPDRTYGYTF.

The chain has TRBV7-9 and TRBJ1-4; 7 bases match TRBD1. With 1 base clipped from V and 8 bases from J, the junction kept 4 bases outside the gene matches. Germline lookup yields CDR1 SEHNR and CDR2 FQNEAQ (reference sequence). This CDR3 contains 14 residues. CDR3 sequence (DNA): TGTGCCAGCAGCTTAGAAGGGACAGAGGAAAAACTGTTTTTT. Its translation: CASSLEGTEEKLFF.

This clone showed up just a few times. V gene TRBV2 combines with J gene TRBJ1-5; 10 nucleotides agree with TRBD1. The V segment lost 6 bases and the J segment 3 bases; nucleotides outside the gene matches: 2. The CDR3 has 14 amino acids. Germline loops: CDR1 SNHLY, CDR2 FYNNEI. CDR3 loop: CASRGTGDNQPQHF. The CDR3 nucleotides read TGTGCCAGCAGGGGGACAGGGGACAATCAGCCCCAGCATTTT.

The V call is TRBV9, the J call TRBJ2-2, with D perhaps TRBD1 (6 bases). The CDR3 has 15 amino acids. V was cut by 4 bases and J by 0 bases, with 10 bases left in between. Germline assignment: CDR1 SGDLS and CDR2 YYNGEE. CDR3 region: CASSSRTANTGELFF. CDR3 nucleotide sequence: TGTGCCAGCAGCTCAAGGACAGCGAACACCGGGGAGCTGTTTTTT.

The rearrangement joins TRBV5-1 to TRBJ1-2; 7 positions agree with TRBD1. Germline CDR1 SGHRS, CDR2 YFSETQ. Losses at the gene ends were 3 bases for V and 4 bases for J; bases not matched to a gene: 3. The CDR3 consists of 13 residues. The CDR3 here is CASSWGDSYGYTF. CDR3 DNA sequence: TGCGCCAGCAGCTGGGGGGACAGCTATGGCTACACCTTC.

This clone was counted between two and nine times. The CDR3 coding sequence is TGTGCCAGCTCACCGGGACTAGCGCCCGACTTGGGGACAGATACGCAGTATTTT. It yields the protein CASSPGLAPDLGTDTQYF. The chain couples TRBV18 to TRBJ2-3; TRBD2 agrees at 10 bases. V lost 3 bases and J lost 3; bases outside the gene matches: 12. CDR1 KGHSH and CDR2 LQKENI come from the germline V gene. This CDR3 region has 18 residues.

The table lists this clone with a few counts. The chain couples TRBV5-4 to TRBJ2-3; perhaps TRBD2 as D (5 bases). CDR3 length: 14 residues. V was clipped by 4 bases and J by 1 base, with 10 bases between them. The germline CDR1 and CDR2 sequences are SGHNT and YYREEE (reference sequence). CDR3 in DNA: TGTGCCAGCAGCCGGACTGGCGGCACAGATACGCAGTATTTT. Translated: CASSRTGGTDTQYF.

J is TRBJ2-7 and V is TRBV11-2; 8 bases are a match to TRBD1. The length of the CDR3 is 15 residues. Germline V gives CDR1 SGHAT, CDR2 FQNNGV. Trimming cost V 5 bases and J 2 bases; bases outside gene matches: 8. The CDR3 is CASSVRQGAPYEQYF. CDR3 in DNA: TGTGCCAGCAGCGTACGTCAGGGGGCCCCCTACGAGCAGTACTTC.